These 18 T cell receptor beta chains were all obtained from the same sample, sequenced in a study of shared clonotypes between healthy human individuals (dated by TCRdb to about 2020). The library was obtained by the immunoSEQ multiplex PCR assay. Sourced from immuneACCESS, this table was stored by TCRdb with only in-frame sequences that have V and J called. A share of the clones is absent; for the studies checked, an unresolved V gene accounts for under half, and the remainder has no known explanation. The sample table contains approximately 2,000,000 clones; only one count was recorded for 93% of them. Of the sample, about 1.7% falls within the top ten clones. CD8 naive samples were obtained by positive selection for CCR7 among CD45RO-negative cells, yielding a CD45RA+CCR7+ population from which TemRA cells were excluded. Sequencing used naive CD8+ T cells from PBMCs. In the paper's terms, the cell subset or site label means: CD45RA+CCR7+. The receptors here all came from a young man in good health. Some clones in this sample may be carry-over from other donors' samples.

V is TRBV20-1 and J is TRBJ1-2; D ambiguous. The germline CDR1 and CDR2 sequences are DFQATT and SNEGSKA (reference sequence). Trimming removed 2 bases at V and 5 bases at J, with 3 bases between. The CDR3 loop spans 10 amino acids. CDR3 residues: CSARTYGYTF. The CDR3 DNA follows: TGCAGTGCTAGAACATATGGCTACACCTTC.

The chain carries TRBV13 and TRBJ1-1; 10 bases map to TRBD1. Germline CDR1 reads PRHDT; CDR2 reads FYEKMQ (reference sequence). The CDR3 has 17 residues. The J segment lost 5 bases and the V segment lost 4 bases, leaving 13 bases of the junction unmatched. CDR3 loop: CASSSNPGQGLGTEAFF. CDR3 bases: TGTGCCAGCAGCTCAAACCCGGGACAGGGGCTTGGGACTGAAGCTTTCTTT.

The V call is TRBV2, the J call TRBJ2-4; 8 positions agree with TRBD2. Germline trimming cut 8 bases from V and 0 bases from J; bases unmatched to any gene: 6. Germline loops: CDR1 SNHLY, CDR2 FYNNEI. The CDR3 extends over 15 amino acids. The CDR3 reads CASGTRGVAKNIQYF. The CDR3 nucleotides are TGTGCCAGCGGCACGCGGGGGGTAGCCAAAAACATTCAGTACTTC.

The chain is built from TRBV7-2 and TRBJ1-1, with a weak D call TRBD1 (5 bases). Trimming cost V 0 bases and J 1 base, with 21 bases left between them. The CDR3 is 19 amino acids. From germline, CDR1 is SGHTA and CDR2 FQGNSA. The CDR3 loop reads CASSLAEGWQGKKNTEAFF. In DNA form, the CDR3 reads TGTGCCAGCAGCTTAGCGGAGGGGTGGCAGGGTAAAAAGAACACTGAAGCTTTCTTT.

The J gene is TRBJ2-3, the V gene TRBV4-1; 9 bases match TRBD1. With V trimmed by 0 bases and J by 5 bases, 9 bases remained unmatched. This CDR3 has 17 residues. Per the germline V gene, CDR1 is MGHRA and CDR2 is YSYEKL. Here the CDR3 DNA reads TGCGCCAGCAGCCAAGATATCTTACAGGGGGCTGGAGATACGCAGTATTTT. Encoded protein: CASSQDILQGAGDTQYF.

The chain couples TRBV27 to TRBJ1-4; D might be TRBD1 (6 bases). V lost 2 bases and J lost 4, with 11 bases in between. Germline assignment: CDR1 MNHEY and CDR2 SMNVEV (reference sequence). The CDR3 totals 15 residues. The CDR3 DNA reads TGTGCCAGCAGTTTACAGGGGAATCTTAATGAAAAACTGTTTTTT. Translated: CASSLQGNLNEKLFF.

Only one count was recorded for this clone. The rearrangement links TRBV10-3 to TRBJ1-3; no firm D call. This CDR3 has 13 amino acids. The germline V gene encodes CDR1 ENHRY and CDR2 SYGVKD. With 7 bases removed from V and 4 bases from J, the gap between germline ends came to 11 bases. The DNA for the CDR3 is TGTGCCATCAACCCTGGGTCGGGAAACACCATATATTTT. It yields the protein CAINPGSGNTIYF.

The V gene is TRBV27, the J gene TRBJ2-2, with D uncertain. Germline lookup yields CDR1 MNHEY and CDR2 SMNVEV (reference sequence). V dropped 7 bases and J dropped 6 bases, with 15 bases sitting between them. The CDR3 totals 14 residues. Here the CDR3 reads CASTPYRMSGELFF. CDR3 in DNA: TGTGCCAGCACTCCCTATCGGATGTCCGGGGAGCTGTTTTTT.

The chain employs TRBV5-1 and TRBJ2-5; 7 nucleotides match TRBD2. The CDR3 covers 14 residues. CDR1 and CDR2 from the germline V gene are SGHRS and YFSETQ. The J segment lost 5 bases and the V segment lost 2 bases, leaving 6 bases of the junction unmatched. CDR3 in DNA: TGCGCCAGCAGCTTAAGGAGGGGAGGGGAGACCCAGTACTTC. It is translated as CASSLRRGGETQYF. The full variable domain, its missing parts supplied by reference TRBV5-1 and TRBJ2-5, is KAGVTQTPRYLIKTRGQQVTLSCSPISGHRSVSWYQQTPGQGLQFLFEYFSETQRNKGNFPGRFSGRQFSNSRSEMNVSTLELGDSALYLCASSLRRGGETQYFGPGTRLLVL.

The chain recombines TRBV5-4 with TRBJ2-1; the D is unclear. Germline V gives CDR1 SGHNT, CDR2 YYREEE (reference sequence). There are 15 residues in the CDR3. The ends were cut back, 0 bases at V and 4 bases at J, with 11 bases in the middle. In DNA, the CDR3 is TGTGCCAGCAGCTTGGTAGAGGAGCTATACAATGAGCAGTTCTTC. Encoded protein: CASSLVEELYNEQFF.

The rearrangement links TRBV19 to TRBJ2-7; 7 bases are a match to TRBD2. From germline, CDR1 is LNHDA and CDR2 SQIVND (reference sequence). J gave up 5 bases and V 5 bases, and 6 bases lay outside the gene matches. This CDR3 contains 13 residues. The CDR3: CASSSREIDEQYF. CDR3 coding DNA: TGTGCCAGTAGTTCGCGGGAGATCGACGAGCAGTACTTC.

V gene TRBV11-2 combines with J gene TRBJ1-1; a possible D gene is TRBD1 (5 bases). V lost 1 base and J lost 3, with 6 bases in between. Germline values: CDR1 SGHAT, CDR2 FQNNGV. The CDR3 is made up of 13 amino acids. The CDR3 reads CASSLVGDTEAFF. Here the CDR3 DNA reads TGTGCCAGCAGCTTAGTGGGGGACACTGAAGCTTTCTTT.

V and J are TRBV14 and TRBJ2-7, with TRBD1 matching 10 bases. Germline values: CDR1 SGHDN, CDR2 FVKESK. V gave up 4 bases and J gave up 2 bases; unmatched junction bases: 8. The CDR3 spans 16 residues. CDR3 sequence reads: CASSPHSGTGAYEQYF. Written as DNA, the CDR3 is TGTGCCAGCAGCCCACACTCCGGGACAGGGGCCTACGAGCAGTACTTC.

V usage is TRBV4-1 and J usage is TRBJ2-1, with 7 bases matching TRBD1. V dropped 5 bases and J dropped 3; count of bases not matched to a gene: 4. The CDR3 runs to 14 residues. The germline V gene encodes CDR1 MGHRA and CDR2 YSYEKL. The CDR3 bases are TGCGCCAGCAGCGAAGGGGGCGGCTACAATGAGCAGTTCTTC. Encoded protein: CASSEGGGYNEQFF.

For this clone: The sample has other DNA sequences that encode this CDR3 too. This chain connects TRBV5-6 to TRBJ2-3; D remains unclear. CDR3 length equals 13 residues. The V end lost 3 bases, the J end lost 0 bases, and 5 bases lay between the germline ends. The germline V gene has CDR1 SGHDT and CDR2 YYEEEE. CDR3 in amino acids: CASSSDSTDTQYF. CDR3 nucleotide sequence: TGTGCCAGCAGCTCAGACAGCACAGATACGCAGTATTTT.

V and J are TRBV5-4 and TRBJ2-4, with TRBD1 as a possible D gene (5 bases). The V end lost 3 bases, the J end lost 10 bases, and 20 bases lay between the germline ends. The CDR3 spans 15 residues. CDR1 is SGHNT, CDR2 YYREEE, per germline (reference sequence). The CDR3 loop reads CASSSTRQDTNIQYF. The CDR3 nucleotides read TGTGCCAGCAGCTCGACGAGGCAGGACACGAATATTCAGTACTTC.

This chain connects TRBV27 to TRBJ2-7; TRBD1 might be the D (6 bases). V was pared by 8 bases and J by 2 bases, with 16 bases between. CDR1 MNHEY and CDR2 SMNVEV come from the germline V gene (reference sequence). CDR3 length: 14 amino acids. CDR3 residues: CASSNRVEAYEQYF. In nucleotides, the CDR3 is TGTGCCAGCTCAAACAGGGTGGAGGCCTACGAGCAGTACTTC.

The gene calls are TRBV7-2 and TRBJ2-7; 7 bases fit TRBD1. Germline-derived CDR1 and CDR2 are SGHTA and FQGNSA. The CDR3 runs to 15 residues. V lost 2 bases, J lost 1 base, and 5 bases stayed unmatched. CDR3 nucleotides: TGTGCCAGCAGCTTACGGACAGGTCTTTCCTACGAGCAGTACTTC. Amino acids: CASSLRTGLSYEQYF.